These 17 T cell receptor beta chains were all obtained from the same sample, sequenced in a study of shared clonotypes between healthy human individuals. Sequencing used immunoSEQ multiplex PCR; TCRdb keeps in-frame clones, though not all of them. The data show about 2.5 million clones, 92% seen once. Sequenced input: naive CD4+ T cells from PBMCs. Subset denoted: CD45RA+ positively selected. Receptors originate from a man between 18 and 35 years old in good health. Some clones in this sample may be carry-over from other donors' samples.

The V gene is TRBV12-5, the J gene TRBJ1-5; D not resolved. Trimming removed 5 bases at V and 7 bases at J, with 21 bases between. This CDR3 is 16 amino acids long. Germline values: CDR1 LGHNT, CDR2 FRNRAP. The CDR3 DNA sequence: TGTGCTAGTGGTCCCCTGGACGGGTCTGGTGGCCAGCCCCAGCATTTT. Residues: CASGPLDGSGGQPQHF.

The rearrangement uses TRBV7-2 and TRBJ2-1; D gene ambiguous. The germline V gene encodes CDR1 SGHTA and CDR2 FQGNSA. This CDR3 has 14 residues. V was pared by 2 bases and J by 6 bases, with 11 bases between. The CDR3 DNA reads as TGTGCCAGCAGCTTATTCCAAGTGGCCAATGAGCAGTTCTTC. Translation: CASSLFQVANEQFF. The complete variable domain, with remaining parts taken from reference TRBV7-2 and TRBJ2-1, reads GAGVSQSPSNKVTEKGKDVELRCDPISGHTALYWYRQSLGQGLEFLIYFQGNSAPDKSGLPSDRFSAERTGGSVSTLTIQRTQQEDSAVYLCASSLFQVANEQFFGPGTRLTVL.

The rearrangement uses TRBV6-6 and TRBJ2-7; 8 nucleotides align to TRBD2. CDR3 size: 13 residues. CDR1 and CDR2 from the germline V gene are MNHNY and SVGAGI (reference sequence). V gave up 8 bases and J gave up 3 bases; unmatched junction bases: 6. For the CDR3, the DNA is TGTGCCAGCTTAGCTAGCGGGCACTACGAGCAGTACTTC. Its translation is CASLASGHYEQYF.

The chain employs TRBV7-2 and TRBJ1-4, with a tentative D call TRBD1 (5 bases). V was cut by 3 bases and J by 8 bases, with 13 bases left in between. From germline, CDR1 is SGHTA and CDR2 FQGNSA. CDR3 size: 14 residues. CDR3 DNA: TGTGCCAGCAGCTTGGGACGCCCTCCAGAAAAACTGTTTTTT. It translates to CASSLGRPPEKLFF.

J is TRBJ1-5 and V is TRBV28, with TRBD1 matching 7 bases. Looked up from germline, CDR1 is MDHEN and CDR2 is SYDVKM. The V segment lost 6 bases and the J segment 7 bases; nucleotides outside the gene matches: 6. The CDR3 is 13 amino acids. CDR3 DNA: TGTGCCAGCAGCCCGAACAGGGGACAGCCCCAGCATTTT. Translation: CASSPNRGQPQHF.

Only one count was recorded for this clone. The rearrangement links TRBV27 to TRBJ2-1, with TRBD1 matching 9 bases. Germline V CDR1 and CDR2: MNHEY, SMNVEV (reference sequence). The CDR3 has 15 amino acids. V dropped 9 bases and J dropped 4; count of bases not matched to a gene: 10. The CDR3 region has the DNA TGTGCCAGTCGGACCCCCGGGACAGGGTACAATGAGCAGTTCTTC. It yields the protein CASRTPGTGYNEQFF.

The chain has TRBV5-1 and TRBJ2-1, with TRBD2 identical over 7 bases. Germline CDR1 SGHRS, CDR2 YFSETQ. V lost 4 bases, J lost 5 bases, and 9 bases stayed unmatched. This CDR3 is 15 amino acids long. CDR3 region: CASSPGLVTHNEQFF. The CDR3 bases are TGCGCCAGCAGCCCCGGACTAGTTACCCACAATGAGCAGTTCTTC.

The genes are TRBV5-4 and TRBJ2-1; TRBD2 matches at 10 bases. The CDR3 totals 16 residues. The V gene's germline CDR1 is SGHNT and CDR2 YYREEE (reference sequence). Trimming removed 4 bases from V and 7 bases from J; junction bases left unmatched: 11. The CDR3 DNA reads TGTGCCAGCAGCCCTCAGAGCGGGAGGGCCTGGAATGAGCAGTTCTTC. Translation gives CASSPQSGRAWNEQFF.

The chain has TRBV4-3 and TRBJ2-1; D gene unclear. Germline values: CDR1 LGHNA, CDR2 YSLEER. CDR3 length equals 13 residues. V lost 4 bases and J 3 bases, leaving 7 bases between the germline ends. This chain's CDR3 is CASSLEHYNEQFF. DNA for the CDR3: TGCGCCAGCAGCCTGGAACACTACAATGAGCAGTTCTTC.

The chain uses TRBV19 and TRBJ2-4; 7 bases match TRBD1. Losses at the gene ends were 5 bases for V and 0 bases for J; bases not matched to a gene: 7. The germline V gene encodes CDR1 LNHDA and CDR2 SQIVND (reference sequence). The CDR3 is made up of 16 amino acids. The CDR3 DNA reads TGTGCCAGTAGTTTCACAGGGGATAAAGCCAAAAACATTCAGTACTTC. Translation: CASSFTGDKAKNIQYF.

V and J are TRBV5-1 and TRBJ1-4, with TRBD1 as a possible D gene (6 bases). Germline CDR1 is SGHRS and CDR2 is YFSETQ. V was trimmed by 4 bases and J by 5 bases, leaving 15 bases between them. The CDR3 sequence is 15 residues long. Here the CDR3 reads CASSPVMQGNEKLFF. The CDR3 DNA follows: TGCGCCAGCAGCCCGGTCATGCAGGGGAATGAAAAACTGTTTTTT.

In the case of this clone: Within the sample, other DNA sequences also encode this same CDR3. For the CDR3, the DNA is TGTGCCAGCAGCCTACTAGCGGGAGGGGGGGCAGATACGCAGTATTTT. Translated, it gives CASSLLAGGGADTQYF. The chain employs TRBV7-2 and TRBJ2-3; 13 nucleotides match TRBD2. This CDR3 is built from 16 residues. Losses at the gene ends were 5 bases for V and 4 bases for J; bases not matched to a gene: 6. In germline, CDR1 is SGHTA, CDR2 FQGNSA. Using reference TRBV7-2 and TRBJ2-3 for the parts outside the CDR3, the full variable domain is GAGVSQSPSNKVTEKGKDVELRCDPISGHTALYWYRQSLGQGLEFLIYFQGNSAPDKSGLPSDRFSAERTGGSVSTLTIQRTQQEDSAVYLCASSLLAGGGADTQYFGPGTRLTVL.

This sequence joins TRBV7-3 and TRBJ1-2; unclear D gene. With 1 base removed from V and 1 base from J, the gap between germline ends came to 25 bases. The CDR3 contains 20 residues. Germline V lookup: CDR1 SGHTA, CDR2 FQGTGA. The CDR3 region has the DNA TGTGCCAGCAGCTTAATTCCCCCTCCATCCGGTCGCCCCCATAACTATGGCTACACCTTC. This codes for CASSLIPPPSGRPHNYGYTF.

The CDR3 is CASSVGGAGGHNEQFF. The CDR3 DNA is TGTGCCAGCAGCGTAGGTGGAGCGGGAGGCCACAATGAGCAGTTCTTC. The rearrangement uses TRBV9 and TRBJ2-1; 9 nucleotides agree with TRBD2. CDR1 and CDR2 (germline): SGDLS, YYNGEE. V lost 0 bases, J lost 5 bases, and 6 bases stayed unmatched. CDR3 length equals 16 residues.

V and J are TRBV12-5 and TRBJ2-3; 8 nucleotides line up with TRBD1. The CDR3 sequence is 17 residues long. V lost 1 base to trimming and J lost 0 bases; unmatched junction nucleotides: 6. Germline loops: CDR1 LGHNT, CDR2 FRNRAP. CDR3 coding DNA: TGTGCTAGTGGTTTGGGAACCGGGACAGGTAGCACAGATACGCAGTATTTT. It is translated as CASGLGTGTGSTDTQYF.

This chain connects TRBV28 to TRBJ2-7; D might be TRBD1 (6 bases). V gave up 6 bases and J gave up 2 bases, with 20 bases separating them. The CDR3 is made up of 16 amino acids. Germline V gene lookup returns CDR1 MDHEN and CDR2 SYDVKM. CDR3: CASSLLGGSRAYEQYF. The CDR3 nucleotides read TGTGCCAGCAGCCTATTAGGGGGTTCCAGGGCCTACGAGCAGTACTTC.

The CDR3 region has the DNA TGCAGCGTGACCGGGACGGCTGCTGGAAACACCATATATTTT. Translated: CSVTGTAAGNTIYF. V gene TRBV29-1 combines with J gene TRBJ1-3, with D tentatively TRBD1 (5 bases). Germline V CDR1 and CDR2: SQVTM, ANQGSEA. The CDR3 runs 14 residues. The V end was cut by 6 bases, the J end by 2 bases, with 14 bases between.